Listed below are T cell receptor beta chains from one sample, sequenced in a study of shared clonotypes between healthy human individuals. Assay used: immunoSEQ multiplex PCR; TCRdb lists only in-frame clones, some missing. This sample has roughly 2.2 million clones, with 85% to 95% found just once. Input material: naive CD4+ T cells from PBMCs. These receptors all stem from a man younger than 35 in good health. Some clones in this sample may be carry-over from other donors' samples. Both conserved end residues are part of each CDR3. The D gene is left open where the match is weak. Clone size is not always given. Where it is, it says once, few, many or a class for expanded clones.

j_call,d_call,v_call,clone_size,cdr3_nt,cdr3_aa
TRBJ2-2,NA,TRBV25-1,NA,TGTGCCAGCAGAGACGACCTAACCGGGGAGCTGTTTTTT,CASRDDLTGELFF
TRBJ2-1,TRBD1,TRBV4-2,NA,TGTGCCAGCAGCCACCCAGCGGGGACAGGGGAGTACAATGAGCAGTTCTTC,CASSHPAGTGEYNEQFF
TRBJ1-5,NA,TRBV12-2,NA,TGTGCAAGTCGCTTAGCGGGTCGTTGGGTGTTCCTTCAGCCCCAGCATTTT,CASRLAGRWVFLQPQHF
TRBJ2-6,TRBD2,TRBV4-3,NA,TGCGCCAGCAGCCGTCCGGGGGGGATGTCTGGGGCCAACGTCCTGACTTTC,CASSRPGGMSGANVLTF
TRBJ1-5,TRBD1,TRBV27,once,TGTGCCAGCAGTTTAAAGAGCAGGGGGCCTAATCAGCCCCAGCATTTT,CASSLKSRGPNQPQHF
TRBJ2-3,NA,TRBV6-1,NA,TGTGCCAGCCTGGGGGGCAGGAACACAGATACGCAGTATTTT,CASLGGRNTDTQYF
TRBJ1-1,TRBD1,TRBV7-9,once,TGTGCCAGCAGCCGAGAAGGGACAGGGCCCACTGAAGCTTTCTTT,CASSREGTGPTEAFF
TRBJ2-3,TRBD2,TRBV5-4,NA,TGTGCCAGCAGCCTACGGACTAGCGGGAGTCCTAGCACAGATACGCAGTATTTT,CASSLRTSGSPSTDTQYF
TRBJ1-2,TRBD1,TRBV7-2,NA,TGTGCCAGCAGCTTACGGGACAGGGGGCAATATGGCTACACCTTC,CASSLRDRGQYGYTF
TRBJ1-6,TRBD1,TRBV28,once,TGTGCCAGCAGTCTCCCACAGGGGAGCTCCTATAATTCACCCCTCCACTTT,CASSLPQGSSYNSPLHF
TRBJ2-3,NA,TRBV5-1,NA,TGCGCCAGCAATATACCGGGGTCAGATACGCAGTATTTT,CASNIPGSDTQYF
TRBJ2-1,TRBD1,TRBV7-9,once,TGTGCCACCCACCGGACAGGGGACAATGAGCAGTTCTTC,CATHRTGDNEQFF
TRBJ2-1,TRBD1,TRBV6-5,NA,TGTGCCAGCAGTTACCGGGACAGCAACAATGAGCAGTTCTTC,CASSYRDSNNEQFF
TRBJ2-2,NA,TRBV28,NA,TGTGCCAGCAACGCAGGGAGCGGGGAGCTGTTTTTT,CASNAGSGELFF
TRBJ2-3,TRBD2,TRBV4-2,NA,TGTGCCAGCAGTCTTCCCGGGACTAGCGGGAAGGAAACAGATACGCAGTATTTT,CASSLPGTSGKETDTQYF
TRBJ1-5,NA,TRBV28,NA,TGTGCCAGCCACGCACCCGGGGGGAATAGCAATCAGCCCCAGCATTTT,CASHAPGGNSNQPQHF
TRBJ2-7,NA,TRBV7-8,once,TGTGCCAGCAGCTTAGCGCAAGAGAGCTCCTACGAGCAGTACTTC,CASSLAQESSYEQYF